The T cell receptor beta chain described here comes from a study of blood T cells in healthy people across ages. Germline V CDR1 and CDR2: SGHTA, FQGNSA. This CDR3 region has 13 residues. V was clipped by 3 bases and J by 5 bases, with 8 bases between them. Only a few counts were recorded for this clonotype. A sample-barcoded 5' primer and a J-beta primer mix were used in a second PCR of about 6 to 12 cycles. Using its own MiXCR run on the 5' RACE reads, TCRdb lists one record per CDR3 protein. The sample includes 1.5 million or so distinct CDR3 sequences, around 42% of them seen just once. Input material: blood. This sequence was found in a woman between 18 and 29 years old in good health. This chain uses TRBV7-2 with TRBJ2-1; D perhaps matches TRBD1 (5 bases). The CDR3: CASSFPTDNEQFF. CDR3 DNA: TGTGCCAGCAGCTTTCCGACAGACAATGAGCAGTTCTTC.